Detailed here is one T cell receptor beta chain. Sequencing of TCR beta drew on CD8+ and CD4+ T cells from blood. Treatment-naive patients with stable or active relapsing-remitting disease served as multiple sclerosis controls. TEMRA cells were FACS-enriched and CD8+ and CD4+ T cells negatively isolated. V lost 3 bases and J lost 3; bases outside the gene matches: 8. The CDR3 totals 16 residues. Germline V gene lookup returns CDR1 SGHDT and CDR2 YYEEEE. With random hexamers, roughly 0.45 to 1 ug RNA was reverse transcribed. Multiplex PCR with immunoSEQ amplified the TCR beta CDR3 across 54 Vbeta and 13 Jbeta. TCRdb re-called the immunoSEQ multiplex PCR reads with MiXCR, one entry per CDR3 protein. The table records approximately 180,000 distinct CDR3 sequences, 95% of them present only once. This sample stems from a study of CD8 T cells in Susac syndrome.

The sequenced material came from CD4+ T cells from PBMCs. The V gene is TRBV5-6, the J gene TRBJ2-2, with 7 bases that match TRBD1. The TCR was taken from a human donor with multiple sclerosis. The CDR3 loop is CASSSTGLADTGELFF. The CDR3 DNA reads TGTGCCAGCAGCTCGACAGGGCTGGCAGACACCGGGGAGCTGTTTTTT. Based on the CDR3 plus reference TRBV5-6 and TRBJ2-2, the full variable domain is DAGVTQSPTHLIKTRGQQVTLRCSPKSGHDTVSWYQQALGQGPQFIFQYYEEEERQRGNFPDRFSGHQFPNYSSELNVNALLLGDSALYLCASSSTGLADTGELFFGEGSRLTVL.